This entry is about one T cell receptor beta chain. V lost 5 bases and J lost 1; bases outside the gene matches: 8. The CDR3 covers 16 residues. The V gene's germline CDR1 is SGHTA and CDR2 FQGTGA. The data stem from a study of blood T cell repertoires in COVID-19. In the original workflow: Amplification of reference gene primers was used by the study to estimate nucleated cell counts. Using immunoSEQ multiplex PCR, the repertoire was profiled, and TCRdb retains in-frame clones only, with some absent. Clone size and the V and J calls come from that table; the DNA yielded D and trimming. The table records hundreds of thousands of clones, roughly 87% of them present only once. Cohorts were based on clinical histories the participants reported. What the recovered Cohort 3 donors had was two negative PCRs, clearance, or symptom resolution.

This receptor was taken from a woman in her 30s who had recovered from COVID-19. Material for sequencing was PBMCs or T cells enriched from blood (not recorded which). This sequence joins TRBV7-3 and TRBJ2-3; 8 bases line up with TRBD2. The CDR3 is CASSPYRGGGTDTQYF. The CDR3 DNA follows: TGTGCCAGCAGCCCCTACCGGGGGGGCGGCACAGATACGCAGTATTTT.